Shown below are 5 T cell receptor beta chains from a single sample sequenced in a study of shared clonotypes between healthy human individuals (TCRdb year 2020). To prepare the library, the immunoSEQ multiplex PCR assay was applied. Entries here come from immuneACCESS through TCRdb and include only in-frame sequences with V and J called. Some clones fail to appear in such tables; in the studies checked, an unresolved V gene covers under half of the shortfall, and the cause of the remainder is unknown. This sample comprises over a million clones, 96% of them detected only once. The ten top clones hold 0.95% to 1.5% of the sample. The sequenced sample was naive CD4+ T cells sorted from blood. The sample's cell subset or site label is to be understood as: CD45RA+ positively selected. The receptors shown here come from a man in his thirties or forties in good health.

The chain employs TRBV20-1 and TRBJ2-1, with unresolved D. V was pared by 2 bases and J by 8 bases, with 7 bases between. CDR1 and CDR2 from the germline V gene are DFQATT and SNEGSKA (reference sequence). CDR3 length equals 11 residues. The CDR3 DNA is TGCAGTGCTAGAATCGTCGATGAGCAGTTCTTC. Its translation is CSARIVDEQFF.

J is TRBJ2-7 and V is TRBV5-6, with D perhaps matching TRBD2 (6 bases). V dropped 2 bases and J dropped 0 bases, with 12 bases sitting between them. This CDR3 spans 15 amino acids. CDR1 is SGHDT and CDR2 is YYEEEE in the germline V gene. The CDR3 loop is CASSLARGSSYEQYF. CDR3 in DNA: TGTGCCAGCAGCTTAGCCCGGGGGAGCTCCTACGAGCAGTACTTC.

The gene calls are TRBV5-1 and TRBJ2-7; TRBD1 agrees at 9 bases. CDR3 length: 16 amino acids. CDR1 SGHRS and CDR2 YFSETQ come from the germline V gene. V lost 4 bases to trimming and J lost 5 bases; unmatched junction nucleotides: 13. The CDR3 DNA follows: TGCGCCAGCAGCACTATACCGGGACAGGGCGGAGACGAGCAGTACTTC. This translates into CASSTIPGQGGDEQYF.

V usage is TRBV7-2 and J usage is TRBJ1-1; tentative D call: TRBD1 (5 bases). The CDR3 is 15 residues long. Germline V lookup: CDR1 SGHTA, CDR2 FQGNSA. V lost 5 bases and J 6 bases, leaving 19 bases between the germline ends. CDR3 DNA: TGTGCCAGCAGCCGAGGTCTGGGGGGAGTGGCTGAAGCTTTCTTT. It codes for CASSRGLGGVAEAFF.

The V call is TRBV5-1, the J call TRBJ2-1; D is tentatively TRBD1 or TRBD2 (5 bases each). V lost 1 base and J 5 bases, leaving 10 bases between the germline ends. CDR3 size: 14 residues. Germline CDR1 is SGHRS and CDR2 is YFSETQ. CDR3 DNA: TGCGCCAGCAGCTTGAGGGTGGGGGACAATGAGCAGTTCTTC. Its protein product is CASSLRVGDNEQFF.